In this sample, the clone carrying this T cell receptor (beta chain) turned up a few times. Its cognate antigen is unknown. This entry comes from a study of identical twins. Study results and limitations: Cross-sectional statistics, not tracking of the same donors, supported the conclusions. Twin pairs' shared out-of-frame alpha sequences were enriched in low generation probability. The abundant beta clonotypes from cord blood had fewer insertions, and memory repertoires had none of this.

Trimming cost V 5 bases and J 5 bases; bases outside gene matches: 6. This CDR3 has 13 amino acids. The V gene's germline CDR1 is MNHNY and CDR2 SVGAGI (reference sequence). Template switching, a step in the protocol, added a universal primer site, and cDNA carried unique molecular identifiers. TCRdb called the 5' RACE reads again in MiXCR, with one record for every CDR3 protein. The sample carries around 670,000 distinct CDR3 sequences, around 5.7% recorded once. The genes are TRBV6-6 and TRBJ2-7, with TRBD2 identical over 7 bases. The TCR comes from a man between 18 and 29 years old in good health. Sequencing was done on a sample of naive T cells sorted from blood. The CDR3 nucleotides read TGTGCCAGCAGTCCCGGGACTACTAACGAGCAGTACTTC. Protein product: CASSPGTTNEQYF.